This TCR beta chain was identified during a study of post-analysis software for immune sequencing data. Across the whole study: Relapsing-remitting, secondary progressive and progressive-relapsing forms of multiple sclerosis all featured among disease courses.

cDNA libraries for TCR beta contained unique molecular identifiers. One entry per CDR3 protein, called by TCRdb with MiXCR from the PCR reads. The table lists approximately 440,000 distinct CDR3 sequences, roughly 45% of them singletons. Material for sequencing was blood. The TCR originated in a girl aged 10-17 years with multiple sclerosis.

CDR3 DNA: TGCGCCAGCAGCCAAGATCGGGTGGGAAGGGAGACCCAGTACTTC. Translated: CASSQDRVGRETQYF. The chain combines TRBV4-3 with TRBJ2-7, with no clear D. The end of the DNA aligns better with TRBJ2-5, so the J call may be wrong. This CDR3 has 15 residues. Germline V gene lookup returns CDR1 LGHNA and CDR2 YSLEER.